These 5 T cell receptor beta chains share one sample of origin, sequenced in a study of OX40 agonist ivuxolimab in advanced cancers. TCRdb's copy holds only in-frame clones and misses some; the assay was immunoSEQ multiplex PCR. The sample lists tens of thousands of clones, 65% to 90% occurring once. The specimen comprised CD4+ or CD8+ T cells sorted from blood, sampled in a trial of the OX40 agonist ivuxolimab. The receptor set was obtained from an adult with an advanced solid tumor such as melanoma, head and neck, liver or kidney cancer.

The chain has TRBV30 and TRBJ2-7, with 8 nucleotides matching TRBD1. J lost 7 bases, V lost 0 bases, and 8 bases had no gene match. The length of the CDR3 is 14 residues. Germline values: CDR1 GTSNPN, CDR2 SVGIG (reference sequence). The CDR3 sequence is CAWSVPDRVREQYF. In nucleotides, the CDR3 is TGTGCCTGGAGTGTACCGGACAGGGTAAGGGAGCAGTACTTC.

This clone was detected only once. The genes are TRBV19 and TRBJ2-3, with 16 bases that match TRBD2. The CDR3 is 17 residues long. V shed 6 bases, J shed 1 base, and the junction held 4 bases outside the gene matches. Germline V gene lookup returns CDR1 LNHDA and CDR2 SQIVND (reference sequence). This chain's CDR3 is CASSKGLAGGGTDTQYF. The CDR3 region has the DNA TGTGCCAGTAGCAAGGGACTAGCGGGGGGGGGCACAGATACGCAGTATTTT.

J is TRBJ2-7 and V is TRBV15, with D possibly being TRBD2 (6 bases). Germline assignment: CDR1 LNHNV and CDR2 YYDKDF (reference sequence). The CDR3 contains 15 residues. The ends were cut back, 9 bases at V and 2 bases at J, with 20 bases in the middle. The DNA for the CDR3 is TGTGCCACGACCCGGGGGAAGGGAAGTCCCTACGAGCAGTACTTC. This translates into CATTRGKGSPYEQYF.

The gene calls are TRBV14 and TRBJ1-1; D not resolved. The V end lost 0 bases, the J end lost 2 bases, and 10 bases lay between the germline ends. CDR1 and CDR2 (germline): SGHDN, FVKESK. The CDR3 extends over 15 amino acids. The CDR3 bases are TGTGCCAGCAGCCAAGATCGGGTAATAAACACTGAAGCTTTCTTT. Amino acids: CASSQDRVINTEAFF.

The genes are TRBV30 and TRBJ1-3; D unresolved. Germline V CDR1 and CDR2: GTSNPN, SVGIG (reference sequence). CDR3 length equals 15 residues. Trimming stripped 6 bases from V and 0 bases from J, with 15 bases between. The CDR3, as DNA: TGTGCCTGCCCCTGGGGATCCATCTCTGGAAACACCATATATTTT. This sequence encodes CACPWGSISGNTIYF.